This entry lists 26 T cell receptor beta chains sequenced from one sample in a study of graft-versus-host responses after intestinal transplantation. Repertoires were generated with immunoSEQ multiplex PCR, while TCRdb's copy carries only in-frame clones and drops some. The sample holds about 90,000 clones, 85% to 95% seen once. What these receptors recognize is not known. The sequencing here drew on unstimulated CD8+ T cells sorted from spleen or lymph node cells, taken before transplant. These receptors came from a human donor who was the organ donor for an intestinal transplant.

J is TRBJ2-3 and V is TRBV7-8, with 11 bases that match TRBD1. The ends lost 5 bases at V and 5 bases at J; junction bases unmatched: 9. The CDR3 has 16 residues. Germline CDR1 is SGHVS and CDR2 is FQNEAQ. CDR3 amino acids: CASSPALGQGEDTQYF. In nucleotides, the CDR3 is TGTGCCAGCAGCCCAGCACTGGGACAGGGGGAAGATACGCAGTATTTT.

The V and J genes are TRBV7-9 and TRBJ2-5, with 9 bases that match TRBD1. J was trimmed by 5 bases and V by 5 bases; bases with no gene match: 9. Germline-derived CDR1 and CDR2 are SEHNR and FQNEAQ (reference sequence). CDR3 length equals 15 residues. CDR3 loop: CASSPRGQGRETQYF. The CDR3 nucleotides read TGTGCCAGCAGCCCAAGAGGACAGGGGAGGGAGACCCAGTACTTC.

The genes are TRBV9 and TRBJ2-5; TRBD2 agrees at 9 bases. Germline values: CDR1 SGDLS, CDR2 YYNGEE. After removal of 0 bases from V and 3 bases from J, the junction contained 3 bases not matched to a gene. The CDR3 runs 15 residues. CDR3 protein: CASSVETSGEETQYF. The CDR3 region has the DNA TGTGCCAGCAGCGTAGAGACTAGCGGAGAAGAGACCCAGTACTTC. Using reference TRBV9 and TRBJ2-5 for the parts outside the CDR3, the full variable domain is DSGVTQTPKHLITATGQRVTLRCSPRSGDLSVYWYQQSLDQGLQFLIQYYNGEERAKGNILERFSAQQFPDLHSELNLSSLELGDSALYFCASSVETSGEETQYFGPGTRLLVL.

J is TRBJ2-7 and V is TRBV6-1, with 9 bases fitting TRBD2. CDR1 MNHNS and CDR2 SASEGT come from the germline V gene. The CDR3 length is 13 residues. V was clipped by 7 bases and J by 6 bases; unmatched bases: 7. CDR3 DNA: TGTGCCAGCAAGGGGACTAGCTGGGCCGAGCAGTACTTC. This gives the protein CASKGTSWAEQYF.

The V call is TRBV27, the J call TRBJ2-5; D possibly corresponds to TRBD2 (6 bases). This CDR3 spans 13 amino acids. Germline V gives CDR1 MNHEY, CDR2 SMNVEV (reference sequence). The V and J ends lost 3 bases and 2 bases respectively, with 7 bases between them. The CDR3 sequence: CASSFGRQETQYF. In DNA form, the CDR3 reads TGTGCCAGCAGTTTCGGGAGACAAGAGACCCAGTACTTC.

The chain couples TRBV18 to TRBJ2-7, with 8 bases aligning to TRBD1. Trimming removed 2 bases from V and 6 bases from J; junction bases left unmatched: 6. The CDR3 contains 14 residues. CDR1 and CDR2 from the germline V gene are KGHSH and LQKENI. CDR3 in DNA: TGTGCCAGCTCACCAGAAGGGACAGGTCCCGAGCAGTACTTC. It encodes CASSPEGTGPEQYF.

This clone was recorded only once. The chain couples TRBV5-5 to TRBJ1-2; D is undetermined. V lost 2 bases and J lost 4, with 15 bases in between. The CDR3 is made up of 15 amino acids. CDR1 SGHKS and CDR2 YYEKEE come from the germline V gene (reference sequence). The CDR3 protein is CASSFPERLSYGYTF. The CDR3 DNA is TGTGCCAGCAGCTTCCCAGAACGACTTAGCTATGGCTACACCTTC.

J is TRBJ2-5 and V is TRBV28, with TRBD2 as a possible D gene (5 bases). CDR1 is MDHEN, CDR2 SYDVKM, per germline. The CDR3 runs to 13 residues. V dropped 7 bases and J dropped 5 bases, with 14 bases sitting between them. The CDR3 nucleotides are TGTGCCAGCAACCCGGGATATAGTGAGACCCAGTACTTC. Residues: CASNPGYSETQYF.

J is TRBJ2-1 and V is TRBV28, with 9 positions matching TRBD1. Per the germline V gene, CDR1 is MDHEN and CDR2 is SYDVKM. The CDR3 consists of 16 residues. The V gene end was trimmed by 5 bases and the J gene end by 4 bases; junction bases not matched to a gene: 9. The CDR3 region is CASSQNRDREYNEQFF. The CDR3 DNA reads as TGTGCCAGCAGTCAGAACCGGGACAGGGAATACAATGAGCAGTTCTTC. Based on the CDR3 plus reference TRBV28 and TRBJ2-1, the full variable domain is DVKVTQSSRYLVKRTGEKVFLECVQDMDHENMFWYRQDPGLGLRLIYFSYDVKMKEKGDIPEGYSVSREKKERFSLILESASTNQTSMYLCASSQNRDREYNEQFFGPGTRLTVL.

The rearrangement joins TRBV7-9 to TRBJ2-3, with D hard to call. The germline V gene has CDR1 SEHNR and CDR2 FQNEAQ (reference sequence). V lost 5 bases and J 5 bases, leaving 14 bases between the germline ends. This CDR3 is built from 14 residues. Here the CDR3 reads CASSPRLDEDTQYF. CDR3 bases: TGTGCCAGCAGCCCTCGACTCGACGAAGATACGCAGTATTTT.

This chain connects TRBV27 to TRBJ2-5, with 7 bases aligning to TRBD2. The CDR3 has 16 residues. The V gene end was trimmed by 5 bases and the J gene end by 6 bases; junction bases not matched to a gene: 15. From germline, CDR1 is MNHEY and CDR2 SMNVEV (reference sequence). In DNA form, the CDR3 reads TGTGCCAGCAGTCCCCACCCCCGACTAGCTTGGCAGACCCAGTACTTC. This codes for CASSPHPRLAWQTQYF.

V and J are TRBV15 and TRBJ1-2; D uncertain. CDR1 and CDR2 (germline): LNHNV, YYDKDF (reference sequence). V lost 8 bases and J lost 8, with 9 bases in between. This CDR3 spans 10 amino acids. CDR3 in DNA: TGTGCCACCTCGTCGGAGGGCTACACCTTC. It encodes CATSSEGYTF.

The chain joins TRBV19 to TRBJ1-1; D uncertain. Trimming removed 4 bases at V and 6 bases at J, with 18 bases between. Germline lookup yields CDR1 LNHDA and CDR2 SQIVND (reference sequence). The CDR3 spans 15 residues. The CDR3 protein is CASSTSQYVGAEAFF. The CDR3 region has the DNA TGTGCCAGTAGTACCTCACAGTATGTGGGTGCTGAAGCTTTCTTT.

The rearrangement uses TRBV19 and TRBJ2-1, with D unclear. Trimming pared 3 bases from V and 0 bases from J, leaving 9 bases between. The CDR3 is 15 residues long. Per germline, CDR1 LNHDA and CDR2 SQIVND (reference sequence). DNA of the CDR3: TGTGCCAGTAGTATTTACCCGAGCTCCTACAATGAGCAGTTCTTC. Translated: CASSIYPSSYNEQFF.

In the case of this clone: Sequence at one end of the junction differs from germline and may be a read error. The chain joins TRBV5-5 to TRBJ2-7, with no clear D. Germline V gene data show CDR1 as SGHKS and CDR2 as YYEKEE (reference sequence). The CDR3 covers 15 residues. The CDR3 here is CASSLVSGRYYEQCF. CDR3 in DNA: TGTGCCAGCAGCTTGGTTTCGGGTCGATACTACGAGCAGTGCTTC. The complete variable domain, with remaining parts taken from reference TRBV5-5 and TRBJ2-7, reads DAGVTQSPTHLIKTRGQQVTLRCSPISGHKSVSWYQQVLGQGPQFIFQYYEKEERGRGNFPDRFSARQFPNYSSELNVNALLLGDSALYLCASSLVSGRYYEQCFGPGTRLTVT.

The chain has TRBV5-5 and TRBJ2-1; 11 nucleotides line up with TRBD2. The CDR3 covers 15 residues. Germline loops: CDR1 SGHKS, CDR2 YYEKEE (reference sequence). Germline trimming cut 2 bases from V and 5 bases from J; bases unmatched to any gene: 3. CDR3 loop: CASSFGTSGNNEQFF. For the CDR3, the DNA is TGTGCCAGCAGCTTTGGGACTAGCGGAAACAATGAGCAGTTCTTC.

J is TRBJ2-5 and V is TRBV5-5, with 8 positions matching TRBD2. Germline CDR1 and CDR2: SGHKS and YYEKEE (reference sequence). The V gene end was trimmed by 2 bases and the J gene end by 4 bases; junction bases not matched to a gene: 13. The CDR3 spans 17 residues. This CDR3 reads CASSFDGLAGGLETQYF. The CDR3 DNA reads TGTGCCAGCAGCTTCGACGGACTAGCAGGAGGGCTAGAGACCCAGTACTTC.

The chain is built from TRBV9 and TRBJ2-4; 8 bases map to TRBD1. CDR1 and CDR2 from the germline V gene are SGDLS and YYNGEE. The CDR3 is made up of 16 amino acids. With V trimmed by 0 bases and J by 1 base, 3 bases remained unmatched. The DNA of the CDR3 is TGTGCCAGCAGCGTAGGACAGGGGATGGCCAAAAACATTCAGTACTTC. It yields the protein CASSVGQGMAKNIQYF.

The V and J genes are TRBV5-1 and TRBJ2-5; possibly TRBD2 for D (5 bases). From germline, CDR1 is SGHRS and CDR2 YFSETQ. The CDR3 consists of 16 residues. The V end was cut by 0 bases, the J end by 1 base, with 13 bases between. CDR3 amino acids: CASSLVLAGRQETQYF. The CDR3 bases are TGCGCCAGCAGCTTGGTCCTAGCTGGACGCCAAGAGACCCAGTACTTC.

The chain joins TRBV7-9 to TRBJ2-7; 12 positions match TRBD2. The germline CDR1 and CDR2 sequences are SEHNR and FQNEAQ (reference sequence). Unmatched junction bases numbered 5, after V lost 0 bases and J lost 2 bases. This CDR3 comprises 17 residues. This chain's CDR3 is CASSLATGTSGPYEQYF. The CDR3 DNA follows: TGTGCCAGCAGCTTAGCTACTGGGACTAGCGGGCCCTACGAGCAGTACTTC.

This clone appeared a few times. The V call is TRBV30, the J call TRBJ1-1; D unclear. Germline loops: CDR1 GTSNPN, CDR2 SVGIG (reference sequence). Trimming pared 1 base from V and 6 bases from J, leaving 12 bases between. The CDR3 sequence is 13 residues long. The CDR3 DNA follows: TGTGCCTGGAGTGCCGGGTTCGGTGCTGAAGCTTTCTTT. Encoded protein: CAWSAGFGAEAFF.

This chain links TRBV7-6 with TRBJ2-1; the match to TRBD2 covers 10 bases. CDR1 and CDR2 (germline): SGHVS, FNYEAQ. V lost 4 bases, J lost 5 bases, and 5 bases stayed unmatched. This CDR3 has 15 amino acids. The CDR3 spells CASSSLAGDHNEQFF. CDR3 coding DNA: TGTGCCAGCAGCTCCCTAGCGGGGGACCACAATGAGCAGTTCTTC. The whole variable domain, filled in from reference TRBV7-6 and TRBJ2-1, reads GAGVSQSPRYKVTKRGQDVALRCDPISGHVSLYWYRQALGQGPEFLTYFNYEAQQDKSGLPNDRFSAERPEGSISTLTIQRTEQRDSAMYRCASSSLAGDHNEQFFGPGTRLTVL.

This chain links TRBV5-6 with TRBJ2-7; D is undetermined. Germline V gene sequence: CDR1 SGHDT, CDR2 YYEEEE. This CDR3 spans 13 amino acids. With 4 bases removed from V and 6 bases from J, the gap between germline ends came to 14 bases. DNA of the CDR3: TGTGCCAGCAGCCAAACCGGAGTCCCCGAGCAGTACTTC. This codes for CASSQTGVPEQYF.

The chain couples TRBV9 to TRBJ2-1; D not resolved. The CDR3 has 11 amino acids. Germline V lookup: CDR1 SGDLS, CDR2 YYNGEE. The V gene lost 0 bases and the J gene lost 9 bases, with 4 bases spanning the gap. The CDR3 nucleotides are TGTGCCAGCAGCGTAGGTCTTGAGCAGTTCTTC. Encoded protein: CASSVGLEQFF. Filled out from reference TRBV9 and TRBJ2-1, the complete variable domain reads DSGVTQTPKHLITATGQRVTLRCSPRSGDLSVYWYQQSLDQGLQFLIQYYNGEERAKGNILERFSAQQFPDLHSELNLSSLELGDSALYFCASSVGLEQFFGPGTRLTVL.

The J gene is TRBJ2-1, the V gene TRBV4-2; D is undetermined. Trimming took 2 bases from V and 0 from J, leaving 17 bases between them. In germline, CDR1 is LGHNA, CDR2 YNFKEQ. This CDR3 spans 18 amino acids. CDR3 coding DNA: TGTGCCAGCAGCCAAAGATTCCCCCCTCCGAGCTCCTACAATGAGCAGTTCTTC. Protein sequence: CASSQRFPPPSSYNEQFF.

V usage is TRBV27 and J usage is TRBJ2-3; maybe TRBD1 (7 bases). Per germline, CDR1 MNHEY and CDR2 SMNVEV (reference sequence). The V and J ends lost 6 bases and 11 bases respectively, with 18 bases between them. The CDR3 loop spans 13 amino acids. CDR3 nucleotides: TGTGCCAGCAGCTGGGACTCCACAGGGGTGCAGTATTTT. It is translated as CASSWDSTGVQYF.